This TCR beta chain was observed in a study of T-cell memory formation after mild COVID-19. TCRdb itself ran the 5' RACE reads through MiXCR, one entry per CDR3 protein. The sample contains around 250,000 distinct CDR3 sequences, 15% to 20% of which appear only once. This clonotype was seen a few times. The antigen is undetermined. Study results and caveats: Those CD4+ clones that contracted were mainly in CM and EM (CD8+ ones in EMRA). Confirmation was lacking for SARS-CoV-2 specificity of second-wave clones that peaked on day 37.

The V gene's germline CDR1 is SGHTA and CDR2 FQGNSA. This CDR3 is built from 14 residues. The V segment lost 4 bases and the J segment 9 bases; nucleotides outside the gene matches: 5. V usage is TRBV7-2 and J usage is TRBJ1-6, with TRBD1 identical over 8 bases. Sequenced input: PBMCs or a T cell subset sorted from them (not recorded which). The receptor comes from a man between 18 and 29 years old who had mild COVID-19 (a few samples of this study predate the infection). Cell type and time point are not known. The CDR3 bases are TGTGCCAGCAGCTCAGGACAGGGAGCTTCACCCCTCCACTTT. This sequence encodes CASSSGQGASPLHF.